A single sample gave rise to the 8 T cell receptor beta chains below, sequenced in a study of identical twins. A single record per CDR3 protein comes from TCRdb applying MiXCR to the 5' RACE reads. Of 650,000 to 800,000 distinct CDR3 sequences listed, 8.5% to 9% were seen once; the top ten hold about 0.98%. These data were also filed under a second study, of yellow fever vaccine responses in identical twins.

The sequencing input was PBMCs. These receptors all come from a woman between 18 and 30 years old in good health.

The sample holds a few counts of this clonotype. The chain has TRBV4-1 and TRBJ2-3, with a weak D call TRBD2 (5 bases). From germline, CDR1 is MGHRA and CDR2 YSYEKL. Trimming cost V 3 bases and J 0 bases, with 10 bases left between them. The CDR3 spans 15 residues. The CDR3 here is CASSQLGLSTDTQYF. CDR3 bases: TGCGCCAGCAGCCAGTTAGGACTGAGCACAGATACGCAGTATTTT.

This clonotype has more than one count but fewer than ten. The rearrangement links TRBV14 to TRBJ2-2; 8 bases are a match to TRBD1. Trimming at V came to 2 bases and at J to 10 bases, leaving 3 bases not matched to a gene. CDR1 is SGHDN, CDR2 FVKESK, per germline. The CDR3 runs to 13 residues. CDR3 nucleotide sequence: TGTGCCAGCAGCCAACTGACAGGGGAGGAGCTGTTTTTT. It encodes CASSQLTGEELFF.

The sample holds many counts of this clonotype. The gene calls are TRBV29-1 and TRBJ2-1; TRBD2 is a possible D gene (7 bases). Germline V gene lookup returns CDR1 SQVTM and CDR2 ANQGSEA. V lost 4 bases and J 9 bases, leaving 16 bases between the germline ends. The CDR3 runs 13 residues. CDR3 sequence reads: CSVAVGGTSEQFF. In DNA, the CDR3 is TGCAGCGTTGCTGTCGGGGGGACAAGTGAGCAGTTCTTC.

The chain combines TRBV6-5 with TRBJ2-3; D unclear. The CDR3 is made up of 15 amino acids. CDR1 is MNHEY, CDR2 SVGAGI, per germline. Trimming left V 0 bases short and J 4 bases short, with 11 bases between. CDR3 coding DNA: TGTGCCAGCAGTTACTCGATTGGGGTAGCAGATACGCAGTATTTT. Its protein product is CASSYSIGVADTQYF.

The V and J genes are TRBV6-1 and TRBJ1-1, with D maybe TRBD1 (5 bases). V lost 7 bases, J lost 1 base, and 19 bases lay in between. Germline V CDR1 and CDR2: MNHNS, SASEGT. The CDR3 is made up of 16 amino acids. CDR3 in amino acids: CASTLRRGGKNTEAFF. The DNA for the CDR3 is TGTGCCAGCACCTTACGCCGGGGGGGGAAGAACACTGAAGCTTTCTTT.

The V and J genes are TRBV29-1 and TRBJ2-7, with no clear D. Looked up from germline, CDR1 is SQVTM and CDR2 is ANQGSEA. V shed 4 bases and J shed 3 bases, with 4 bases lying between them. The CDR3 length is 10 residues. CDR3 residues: CSVADYEQYF. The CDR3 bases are TGCAGCGTTGCAGACTACGAGCAGTACTTC.

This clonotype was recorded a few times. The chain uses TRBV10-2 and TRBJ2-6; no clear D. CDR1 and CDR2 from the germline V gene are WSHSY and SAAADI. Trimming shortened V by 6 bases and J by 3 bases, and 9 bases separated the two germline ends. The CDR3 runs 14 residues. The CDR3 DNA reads TGCGCCAGCAGGTTTCCTAGTGGGGCCAACGTCCTGACTTTC. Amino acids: CASRFPSGANVLTF.

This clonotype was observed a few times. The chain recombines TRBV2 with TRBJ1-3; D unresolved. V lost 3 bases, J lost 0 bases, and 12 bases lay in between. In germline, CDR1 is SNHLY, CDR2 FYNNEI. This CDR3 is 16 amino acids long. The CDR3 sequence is CASSDSAGSSGNTIYF. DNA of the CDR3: TGTGCCAGCAGTGACTCGGCAGGTTCCTCTGGAAACACCATATATTTT.